This is a list of T cell receptor beta chains from one sample in a study of cytomegalovirus exposure and HLA in healthy donors. TCRdb's copy holds only in-frame clones and misses some; the assay was immunoSEQ multiplex PCR. The sample data list approximately 92,000 clones. The sequencing input was PBMCs. The origin of the receptors is a woman in her 30s in good health and CMV-seronegative. CDR3s leave out the opening cysteine and the closing phenylalanine or tryptophan. The order of the fields is CDR3 protein, V gene, J gene.

ASSQGGTGLSDEQF	TRBV4-1	TRBJ2-1
SVRVVGAEAF	TRBV29-1	TRBJ1-1
SARDRREY	TRBV20-1	TRBJ2-7
ASSIHRTSGAYEQY	TRBV19	TRBJ2-7
ASSSRYEHEQY	TRBV6-6	TRBJ2-7
ASSLAASGVRETQY	TRBV7-2	TRBJ2-5
SVVTDRAF	TRBV29-1	TRBJ1-1
ASSHGEAGSQETQY	TRBV9	TRBJ2-5
ASSFSLNTEAF	TRBV11-2	TRBJ1-1
ASSWGPNTEAF	TRBV6-5	TRBJ1-1
ASSRQGLRALYGYT	TRBV14	TRBJ1-2
AWTDGGSSPLH	TRBV30	TRBJ1-6
ASSRASQGKYEQY	TRBV11-2	TRBJ2-7
ASSPGQGVREQY	TRBV5-6	TRBJ2-7
ASSFGWIGTTADEQY	TRBV5-6	TRBJ2-7
ASSFGDNNYGYT	TRBV7-3	TRBJ1-2
ASSIDDGMGANVLT	TRBV19	TRBJ2-6
ASGGTAPNYGYT	TRBV28	TRBJ1-2
ASSYRLAGGWEQY	TRBV6-5	TRBJ2-7
ASSQTGGGTDTQY	TRBV6-4	TRBJ2-3
ASSDGRDNQPQH	TRBV2	TRBJ1-5
ASSVDRAGTQY	TRBV9	TRBJ2-5
ASSVVEVMGTEAF	TRBV2	TRBJ1-1
ASSGGTGDTEAF	TRBV9	TRBJ1-1
SARRDNEQF	TRBV20-1	TRBJ2-1
ASSPDTRQETQY	TRBV18	TRBJ2-5
ASSLWTSGTYNEQF	TRBV27	TRBJ2-1
ASRGGSGNTEAF	TRBV2	TRBJ1-1
AISEGDRASYEQY	TRBV10-3	TRBJ2-7